Given below is one T cell receptor (beta chain) in context. Per germline, CDR1 MDHEN and CDR2 SYDVKM. CDR3 length: 15 residues. V gave up 5 bases and J gave up 0 bases, with 14 bases separating them. This specimen comes from a study of T cell clones after liver transplantation. Repertoires were generated with immunoSEQ multiplex PCR, while TCRdb's copy carries only in-frame clones and drops some. The sample comprises about 75,000 clones, 80% to 90% of which are singletons, and 2% to 2.5% rests with the top ten. The chain couples TRBV28 to TRBJ2-7; D not resolved. The sequenced sample was CD4+ T cells from blood, obtained around 48 months after liver transplant. The receptor was isolated from a human patient who received a liver transplant. The T cells may come from the graft donor. In DNA, the CDR3 is TGTGCCAGCAGTACACAGATCTTAAGCTCCTACGAGCAGTACTTC. Protein: CASSTQILSSYEQYF.